The 14 T cell receptor beta chains below come from one sample, sequenced in a study of response to subunit inactivated influenza vaccine. Each CDR3 protein is one row after TCRdb ran MiXCR on the RT-PCR reads. The sample lists about 650,000 distinct CDR3 sequences, about 14% seen once, with approximately 7.6% in the top ten. This specimen was PBMCs from blood, taken around 15 days before vaccination. Receptors originate from a middle-aged man who received an inactivated influenza vaccine.

A few counts support this clonotype. The chain employs TRBV29-1 and TRBJ2-3; D could derive from TRBD1 or TRBD2 (5 bases each). V lost 7 bases and J 2 bases, leaving 13 bases between the germline ends. CDR1 is SQVTM and CDR2 is ANQGSEA in the germline V gene. The CDR3 has 13 residues. In DNA, the CDR3 is TGCAGCGGGGACGCCGGACTCACAGATACGCAGTATTTT. Protein sequence: CSGDAGLTDTQYF.

This clonotype has more than one count but fewer than ten. J is TRBJ2-7 and V is TRBV5-1; 9 nucleotides align to TRBD1. Germline V gene sequence: CDR1 SGHRS, CDR2 YFSETQ. J gave up 3 bases and V 0 bases, and 7 bases lay outside the gene matches. The CDR3 spans 16 residues. CDR3 region: CASSLDPVGQGYEQYF. The CDR3 DNA is TGCGCCAGCAGCTTGGACCCCGTGGGACAGGGCTACGAGCAGTACTTC.

This clonotype has more than one count but fewer than ten. V usage is TRBV5-1 and J usage is TRBJ2-7; no firm D call. The CDR3 runs to 13 residues. V was clipped by 1 base and J by 4 bases, with 9 bases between them. The germline gives CDR1 SGHRS, CDR2 YFSETQ. CDR3 nucleotide sequence: TGCGCCAGCAGCTTGTTGACGGAATACGAGCAGTACTTC. This translates into CASSLLTEYEQYF.

This rearrangement joins TRBV7-2 to TRBJ2-3; no clear D gene. The ends were cut back, 5 bases at V and 4 bases at J, with 16 bases in the middle. The CDR3 contains 15 residues. Germline V gene data show CDR1 as SGHTA and CDR2 as FQGNSA. The DNA for the CDR3 is TGTGCCAGCAGCCAAGACCGAGACGCCGCAGATACGCAGTATTTT. Amino acid sequence: CASSQDRDAADTQYF.

This clonotype has just a few counts. V and J are TRBV30 and TRBJ2-1; D is uncertain. Trimming pared 3 bases from V and 9 bases from J, leaving 12 bases between. The CDR3 runs 12 residues. In germline, CDR1 is GTSNPN, CDR2 SVGIG (reference sequence). Written as DNA, the CDR3 is TGTGCCTGGAGCCCGTTTGTCGGTGAGCAGTTCTTC. Protein sequence: CAWSPFVGEQFF. Full variable domain (remainder filled in from reference TRBV30 and TRBJ2-1): SQTIHQWPATLVQPVGSPLSLECTVEGTSNPNLYWYRQAAGRGLQLLFYSVGIGQISSEVPQNLSASRPQDRQFILSSKKLLLSDSGFYLCAWSPFVGEQFFGPGTRLTVL.

This chain joins TRBV5-1 and TRBJ2-1; TRBD1 agrees at 7 bases. CDR3 size: 13 residues. From germline, CDR1 is SGHRS and CDR2 YFSETQ. With V trimmed by 5 bases and J by 9 bases, 8 bases remained unmatched. CDR3 nucleotides: TGCGCCAGCAGGGACAGGCCCCAAGTTGAGCAGTTCTTC. It yields the protein CASRDRPQVEQFF.

This clonotype was counted only a few times. The chain has TRBV5-1 and TRBJ2-3; D is uncertain. The CDR3 runs 13 residues. Germline V gives CDR1 SGHRS, CDR2 YFSETQ. V shed 4 bases and J shed 6 bases, with 12 bases lying between them. In nucleotides, the CDR3 is TGCGCCAGCAGCCCGGACGGCCCCGATACGCAGTATTTT. This codes for CASSPDGPDTQYF.

The J gene is TRBJ1-3, the V gene TRBV12-3 or TRBV12-4; D unresolved. V shed 8 bases and J shed 0 bases, with 11 bases lying between them. The CDR3 has 14 residues. CDR3 coding DNA: TGTGCCAGCGGTGGTTCGCCCTCTGGAAACACCATATATTTT. It codes for CASGGSPSGNTIYF.

This clonotype was recorded a few times. The rearrangement links TRBV5-6 to TRBJ1-4; no reliable D call. CDR3 length: 13 residues. Trimming left V 0 bases short and J 5 bases short, with 5 bases between. Germline V gene data show CDR1 as SGHDT and CDR2 as YYEEEE. This chain's CDR3 is CASSLATNEKLFF. The CDR3 DNA is TGTGCCAGCAGCTTGGCCACAAATGAAAAACTGTTTTTT.

This clonotype was counted a few times. Compared with germline, one end of the junction differs, possibly owing to a read error. This sequence joins TRBV13 and TRBJ2-3; 8 positions agree with TRBD2. The germline CDR1 and CDR2 sequences are PRHDT and FYEKMQ (reference sequence). The CDR3 runs to 15 residues. CDR3 in amino acids: CASSLAAGATGTQYF. CDR3 in DNA: TGTGCCAGCAGCTTAGCAGCGGGGGCGACAGGTACGCAGTATTTT.

Ten or more counts support this clonotype. This rearrangement joins TRBV9 to TRBJ2-3, with D possibly being TRBD2 (6 bases). The ends were cut back, 0 bases at V and 8 bases at J, with 13 bases in the middle. The length of the CDR3 is 14 residues. The germline gives CDR1 SGDLS, CDR2 YYNGEE. The CDR3, as DNA: TGTGCCAGCAGCGTAGTAGGGACTCAGGGTACGCAGTATTTT. This codes for CASSVVGTQGTQYF.

This clonotype was seen only a few times. The gene calls are TRBV6-2 or TRBV6-3 and TRBJ2-3; D is uncertain. CDR3 length: 13 amino acids. CDR1 and CDR2 (germline): MNHEY, SVGEGT. Trimming removed 4 bases from V and 6 bases from J, with 11 bases in between. In DNA, the CDR3 is TGTGCCAGCAGTTTCGACCAACTGGATACGCAGTATTTT. This translates into CASSFDQLDTQYF.

This clonotype came up a few times. This sequence joins TRBV12-3 or TRBV12-4 and TRBJ2-3; 15 bases agree with TRBD2. Unmatched junction bases numbered 7, after V lost 5 bases and J lost 4 bases. The CDR3 runs 17 residues. The CDR3 DNA reads TGTGCCAGCAGTCCCCCCCGGACTAGCGGGAGGGCAGATACGCAGTATTTT. Its protein product is CASSPPRTSGRADTQYF.

V usage is TRBV10-2 and J usage is TRBJ2-1; perhaps TRBD1 as D (6 bases). This CDR3 contains 16 residues. With 8 bases removed from V and 9 bases from J, the gap between germline ends came to 26 bases. The germline V gene encodes CDR1 WSHSY and CDR2 SAAADI. The CDR3 here is CASGEGPGHPQGEQFF. As DNA, the CDR3 is TGCGCCAGCGGAGAGGGACCGGGACACCCCCAGGGTGAGCAGTTCTTC.